These 31 T cell receptor beta chains came from one sample sequenced in a study of Ad26.COV2.S vaccination and SARS-CoV-2 variants. Documented treatment: 15 to 20 received Ad26.COV2.S at low or high dose, single or two shots; roughly five received placebo; per-sample allocation not given. Day 63 after the first vaccine or placebo injection was the time point for sampling. Clones were sequenced by immunoSEQ multiplex PCR, and TCRdb holds only the in-frame ones, with some missing. The sample lists 410,000 or so clones, 80% to 95% seen once, with around 1.7% in the top ten. Material: peripheral blood, obtained in a trial of Ad26.COV2.S vaccine versus placebo. These receptor sequences come from a person between 18 and 65 years old who received the Ad26.COV2.S COVID-19 vaccine or a placebo.

V usage is TRBV7-2 and J usage is TRBJ2-2; D uncertain. CDR3 size: 15 residues. CDR1 and CDR2 (germline): SGHTA, FQGNSA. V lost 6 bases and J lost 3, with 14 bases in between. In nucleotides, the CDR3 is TGTGCCAGCAGGGCCGGGTCCCTATACACCGGGGAGCTGTTTTTT. Its translation is CASRAGSLYTGELFF.

V and J are TRBV11-2 and TRBJ1-5; 10 nucleotides line up with TRBD1. The CDR3 is 14 amino acids. CDR1 and CDR2 from the germline V gene are SGHAT and FQNNGV. The trim removed 5 bases at V and 6 bases at J, leaving 4 bases unmatched. DNA for the CDR3: TGTGCCAGCAGCCCCGGGACAGGGGCTCAGCCCCAGCATTTT. Translated: CASSPGTGAQPQHF.

The chain carries TRBV7-9 and TRBJ2-1; 9 bases line up with TRBD2. The CDR3 is 16 residues long. Germline CDR1 reads SEHNR; CDR2 reads FQNEAQ (reference sequence). The trim removed 2 bases at V and 9 bases at J, leaving 11 bases unmatched. In DNA form, the CDR3 reads TGTGCCAGCAGCTTATCCGGCGGGGGGGCCGCATCTGAGCAGTTCTTC. Protein sequence: CASSLSGGGAASEQFF.

The V call is TRBV5-6, the J call TRBJ1-5; no clear D gene. The germline CDR1 and CDR2 sequences are SGHDT and YYEEEE. The CDR3 extends over 14 amino acids. Trimming stripped 6 bases from V and 10 bases from J, with 20 bases between. The CDR3 is CASTLGGIPGPQHF. For the CDR3, the DNA is TGTGCCAGCACCCTGGGAGGGATTCCCGGTCCCCAGCATTTT. The whole variable domain, filled in from reference TRBV5-6 and TRBJ1-5, reads DAGVTQSPTHLIKTRGQQVTLRCSPKSGHDTVSWYQQALGQGPQFIFQYYEEEERQRGNFPDRFSGHQFPNYSSELNVNALLLGDSALYLCASTLGGIPGPQHFGDGTRLSIL.

V and J are TRBV14 and TRBJ1-4; TRBD1 matches at 8 bases. This CDR3 region has 15 residues. V shed 4 bases and J 5 bases; nucleotides not matched to a gene: 6. The germline V gene has CDR1 SGHDN and CDR2 FVKESK. Written as DNA, the CDR3 is TGTGCCAGCAGCCCTCCAGGGGGCACCAATGAAAAACTGTTTTTT. This gives the protein CASSPPGGTNEKLFF.

The V gene is TRBV6-5, the J gene TRBJ2-3; tentatively, D is TRBD1 or TRBD2 (6 bases each). V was clipped by 7 bases and J by 5 bases, with 10 bases between them. The CDR3 contains 12 residues. CDR1 is MNHEY and CDR2 is SVGAGI in the germline V gene. The DNA of the CDR3 is TGTGCCAGCACGGGGGCTGGAGATACGCAGTATTTT. It specifies CASTGAGDTQYF.

The rearrangement uses TRBV5-1 and TRBJ1-1, with 8 positions matching TRBD1. The CDR3 has 15 residues. Germline values: CDR1 SGHRS, CDR2 YFSETQ. V was pared by 0 bases and J by 0 bases, with 1 base of the junction left unmatched. CDR3 residues: CASSLAGGMNTEAFF. In nucleotides, the CDR3 is TGCGCCAGCAGCTTGGCAGGGGGCATGAACACTGAAGCTTTCTTT. The full variable domain, completed using reference TRBV5-1 and TRBJ1-1, is KAGVTQTPRYLIKTRGQQVTLSCSPISGHRSVSWYQQTPGQGLQFLFEYFSETQRNKGNFPGRFSGRQFSNSRSEMNVSTLELGDSALYLCASSLAGGMNTEAFFGQGTRLTVV.

This clone occurred a few times. The chain carries TRBV5-1 and TRBJ1-1; D gene unclear. Germline assignment: CDR1 SGHRS and CDR2 YFSETQ. V was clipped by 3 bases and J by 1 base, with 4 bases between them. This CDR3 region has 12 residues. This CDR3 is CASSWGNTEAFF. The CDR3, as DNA: TGCGCCAGCAGCTGGGGGAACACTGAAGCTTTCTTT.

This clone was counted a few times. The V call is TRBV27, the J call TRBJ1-5, with D hard to call. V was clipped by 2 bases and J by 1 base, with 3 bases between them. Germline CDR1 and CDR2: MNHEY and SMNVEV (reference sequence). CDR3 size: 13 residues. Written as DNA, the CDR3 is TGTGCCAGCAGTTTACACAGCAATCAGCCCCAGCATTTT. Encoded protein: CASSLHSNQPQHF.

This clone was detected a few times. This chain connects TRBV4-3 to TRBJ2-2; no firm D call. Germline V lookup: CDR1 LGHNA, CDR2 YSLEER. V was clipped by 6 bases and J by 1 base, with 3 bases between them. The CDR3 runs to 12 residues. CDR3 amino acids: CASRKNTGELFF. DNA for the CDR3: TGCGCCAGCAGGAAGAACACCGGGGAGCTGTTTTTT.

This chain connects TRBV29-1 to TRBJ2-3, with TRBD2 matching over 8 bases. Per the germline V gene, CDR1 is SQVTM and CDR2 is ANQGSEA. The trim removed 7 bases at V and 2 bases at J, leaving 5 bases unmatched. The CDR3 is 13 residues long. The CDR3 nucleotides are TGCAGCGGGGGACTAGACCCCACAGATACGCAGTATTTT. Its translation: CSGGLDPTDTQYF.

The V and J genes are TRBV5-4 and TRBJ1-1; 10 bases match TRBD1. The CDR3 extends over 14 amino acids. CDR1 is SGHNT and CDR2 is YYREEE in the germline V gene (reference sequence). With 4 bases clipped from V and 4 bases from J, the junction kept 4 bases outside the gene matches. For the CDR3, the DNA is TGTGCCAGCAGCCCCGGGACAGGGGCCACTGAAGCTTTCTTT. Its protein product is CASSPGTGATEAFF.

The rearrangement links TRBV19 to TRBJ2-7; 9 bases are a match to TRBD1. CDR3 size: 13 residues. Germline CDR1 LNHDA, CDR2 SQIVND (reference sequence). The ends lost 6 bases at V and 3 bases at J; junction bases unmatched: 3. The DNA for the CDR3 is TGTGCCAGTAGGGGACAGGGCCTCTACGAGCAGTACTTC. Residues: CASRGQGLYEQYF.

J is TRBJ1-2 and V is TRBV21-1. TRBV21-1 is designated a pseudogene. The CDR3 runs 16 residues. CDR3 sequence: CATPRPGPPSVRGYTF. CDR3 bases: TGTGCCACCCCGAGGCCCGGACCCCCTTCAGTGAGGGGCTACACCTTC.

This chain links TRBV5-1 with TRBJ2-7; D gene uncertain. The V gene lost 4 bases and the J gene lost 2 bases, with 7 bases spanning the gap. The CDR3 consists of 12 residues. Germline V gene lookup returns CDR1 SGHRS and CDR2 YFSETQ. The CDR3 DNA follows: TGCGCCAGCAGCACGGAGCCCTACGAGCAGTACTTC. Residues: CASSTEPYEQYF.

This sequence joins TRBV5-4 and TRBJ2-2; 8 nucleotides agree with TRBD2. V trimming: 2 bases; J trimming: 1 base; junction bases outside the gene matches: 4. The CDR3 covers 16 residues. Germline V gene sequence: CDR1 SGHNT, CDR2 YYREEE (reference sequence). Written as DNA, the CDR3 is TGTGCCAGCAGCTTTTGGCTAGCGGGGAACACCGGGGAGCTGTTTTTT. This translates into CASSFWLAGNTGELFF.

V usage is TRBV29-1 and J usage is TRBJ1-3; possibly TRBD1 for D (5 bases). V lost 0 bases and J lost 0, with 9 bases in between. The CDR3 spans 15 residues. Germline V gene data show CDR1 as SQVTM and CDR2 as ANQGSEA. The CDR3 protein is CSVEEQEVSGNTIYF. In DNA, the CDR3 is TGCAGCGTTGAAGAACAGGAGGTCTCTGGAAACACCATATATTTT.

The genes are TRBV6-8 and TRBJ1-5, with 12 bases aligning to TRBD1. V lost 5 bases to trimming and J lost 2 bases; unmatched junction nucleotides: 7. The CDR3 has 17 amino acids. Germline CDR1 and CDR2: MNHGY and SAAAGT. CDR3 sequence: CASSQRGQGAGNQPQHF. CDR3 DNA: TGTGCCAGCAGTCAGCGGGGACAGGGGGCAGGCAATCAGCCCCAGCATTTT.

The chain carries TRBV6-2 or TRBV6-3 and TRBJ1-2; D is unclear. Trimming stripped 0 bases from V and 2 bases from J, with 10 bases between. This CDR3 has 15 residues. Germline loops: CDR1 MNHEY, CDR2 SVGEGT. The CDR3 protein is CASSYSTRFNYGYTF. In DNA form, the CDR3 reads TGTGCCAGCAGTTACTCGACCAGGTTCAACTATGGCTACACCTTC.

This sequence joins TRBV7-8 and TRBJ1-5; TRBD1 matches at 9 bases. The CDR3 has 13 residues. Germline V lookup: CDR1 SGHVS, CDR2 FQNEAQ. The junction had 5 bases not matched to a gene; V was cut back by 8 bases and J by 6 bases. CDR3 sequence reads: CASAGTGSQPQHF. The CDR3 coding sequence is TGTGCCAGCGCAGGGACAGGGAGTCAGCCCCAGCATTTT.

The gene calls are TRBV4-1 and TRBJ1-1; no clear D gene. The CDR3 has 13 residues. Per germline, CDR1 MGHRA and CDR2 YSYEKL. Trimming pared 0 bases from V and 8 bases from J, leaving 10 bases between. CDR3 bases: TGCGCCAGCAGCCAAGATCCGGGTGGGGAAGCTTTCTTT. This encodes CASSQDPGGEAFF.

This chain uses TRBV11-2 with TRBJ1-2, with 7 bases lining up with TRBD1. The germline CDR1 and CDR2 sequences are SGHAT and FQNNGV. V dropped 5 bases and J dropped 4; count of bases not matched to a gene: 4. This CDR3 has 13 amino acids. The chain's CDR3 is CASSPTGSYGYTF. CDR3 in DNA: TGTGCCAGCAGCCCGACAGGGAGCTATGGCTACACCTTC.

The genes are TRBV5-4 and TRBJ2-7; 11 bases align to TRBD2. J gave up 5 bases and V 0 bases, and 10 bases lay outside the gene matches. Germline V gene lookup returns CDR1 SGHNT and CDR2 YYREEE (reference sequence). The CDR3 sequence is 17 residues long. DNA for the CDR3: TGTGCCAGCAGCTTGGTACTAGCGGGGGCCCCGGGCCACGAGCAGTACTTC. Amino acids: CASSLVLAGAPGHEQYF.

The V gene is TRBV19, the J gene TRBJ1-2; 8 nucleotides line up with TRBD1. Losses at the gene ends were 6 bases for V and 4 bases for J; bases not matched to a gene: 10. The germline V gene encodes CDR1 LNHDA and CDR2 SQIVND (reference sequence). The CDR3 is 15 amino acids. CDR3 nucleotide sequence: TGTGCCAGTAGACGTGGACAGGGTGGTCCCTATGGCTACACCTTC. Translated, it gives CASRRGQGGPYGYTF.

The rearrangement joins TRBV15 to TRBJ2-4; possible D gene TRBD2, 7 bases. This CDR3 spans 22 amino acids. Germline V gene lookup returns CDR1 LNHNV and CDR2 YYDKDF (reference sequence). The V gene lost 3 bases and the J gene lost 6 bases, with 36 bases spanning the gap. The CDR3 nucleotides read TGTGCCACCAGCAGTGCCTCACAAGGGGGGGAGTGGAAGAAAGAGACAGTAAACATTCAGTACTTC. This codes for CATSSASQGGEWKKETVNIQYF.

This clone was counted a single time. This chain connects TRBV6-2 or TRBV6-3 to TRBJ2-7, with 8 bases aligning to TRBD1. This CDR3 is built from 17 residues. J lost 7 bases, V lost 6 bases, and 20 bases had no gene match. Germline V gene sequence: CDR1 MNHEY, CDR2 SVGEGT. CDR3 sequence (DNA): TGTGCCAGCAGCGTGGGTGGGACAGGCTCCTTAGTTCGGGAGCAGTACTTC. Protein product: CASSVGGTGSLVREQYF.

This chain connects TRBV7-2 to TRBJ2-5, with no clear D. This CDR3 has 14 amino acids. Germline V gene sequence: CDR1 SGHTA, CDR2 FQGNSA. Trimming cost V 1 base and J 1 base, with 7 bases left between them. DNA for the CDR3: TGTGCCAGCAGCTTAGAGGGCAGCCAAGAGACCCAGTACTTC. Translated, it gives CASSLEGSQETQYF.

J is TRBJ2-3 and V is TRBV10-3, with D perhaps TRBD1 or TRBD2 (5 bases each). Germline CDR1 ENHRY, CDR2 SYGVKD. The V gene lost 5 bases and the J gene lost 1 base, with 10 bases spanning the gap. This CDR3 region has 14 residues. The CDR3, as DNA: TGTGCCATCAGTAGTCGAGGGGGCACAGATACGCAGTATTTT. It codes for CAISSRGGTDTQYF.

The rearrangement uses TRBV7-2 and TRBJ2-3; 14 bases map to TRBD2. Germline V lookup: CDR1 SGHTA, CDR2 FQGNSA. This CDR3 has 15 amino acids. Trimming removed 5 bases from V and 5 bases from J; junction bases left unmatched: 3. CDR3 amino acids: CASSRLAGGLDTQYF. The CDR3 region has the DNA TGTGCCAGCAGCAGACTAGCGGGGGGGTTAGATACGCAGTATTTT. The whole variable domain, remainder taken from reference TRBV7-2 and TRBJ2-3, is GAGVSQSPSNKVTEKGKDVELRCDPISGHTALYWYRQSLGQGLEFLIYFQGNSAPDKSGLPSDRFSAERTGGSVSTLTIQRTQQEDSAVYLCASSRLAGGLDTQYFGPGTRLTVL.

On this clone itself: Additional DNA sequences in this sample encode the identical CDR3. The gene calls are TRBV12-3 or TRBV12-4 and TRBJ2-6, with no clear D. The V end lost 4 bases, the J end lost 0 bases, and 1 base lay between the germline ends. The CDR3 totals 13 residues. DNA of the CDR3: TGTGCCAGCAGTTCCTCTGGGGCCAACGTCCTGACTTTC. It encodes CASSSSGANVLTF.

CDR3 bases: TGTGCCAGTAGTCCGGGACGGATTAACACTGAAGCTTTCTTT. Protein: CASSPGRINTEAFF. The rearrangement links TRBV19 to TRBJ1-1; TRBD1 might be the D (5 bases). The germline V gene encodes CDR1 LNHDA and CDR2 SQIVND (reference sequence). V dropped 5 bases and J dropped 2 bases, with 12 bases sitting between them. The CDR3 totals 14 residues.